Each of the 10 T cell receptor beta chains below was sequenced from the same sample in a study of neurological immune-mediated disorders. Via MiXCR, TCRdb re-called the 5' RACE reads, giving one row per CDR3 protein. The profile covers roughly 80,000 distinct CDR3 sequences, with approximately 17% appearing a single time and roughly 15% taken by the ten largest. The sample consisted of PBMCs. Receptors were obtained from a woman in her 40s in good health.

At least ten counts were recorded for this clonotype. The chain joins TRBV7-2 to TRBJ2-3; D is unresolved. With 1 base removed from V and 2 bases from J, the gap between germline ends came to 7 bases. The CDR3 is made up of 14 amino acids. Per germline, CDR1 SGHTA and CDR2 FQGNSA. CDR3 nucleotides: TGTGCCAGCAGCTTAGATTCTGACACAGATACGCAGTATTTT. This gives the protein CASSLDSDTDTQYF.

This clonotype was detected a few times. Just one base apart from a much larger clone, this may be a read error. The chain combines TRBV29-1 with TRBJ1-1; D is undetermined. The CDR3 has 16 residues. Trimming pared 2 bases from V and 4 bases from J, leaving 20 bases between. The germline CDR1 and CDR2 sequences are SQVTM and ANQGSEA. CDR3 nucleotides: TGCAGCGTTGAACCTTCCCGGCGCTACGGGTGCACTGAAGCTTTCTTT. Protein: CSVEPSRRYGCTEAFF.

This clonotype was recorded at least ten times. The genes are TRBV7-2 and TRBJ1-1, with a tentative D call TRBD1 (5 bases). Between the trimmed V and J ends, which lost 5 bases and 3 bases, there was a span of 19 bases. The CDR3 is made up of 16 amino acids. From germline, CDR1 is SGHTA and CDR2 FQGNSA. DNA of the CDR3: TGTGCCAGCAGCCCGCTGACCGGGGCCCGGGACACTGAAGCTTTCTTT. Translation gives CASSPLTGARDTEAFF. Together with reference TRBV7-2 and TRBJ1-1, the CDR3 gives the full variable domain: GAGVSQSPSNKVTEKGKDVELRCDPISGHTALYWYRQSLGQGLEFLIYFQGNSAPDKSGLPSDRFSAERTGGSVSTLTIQRTQQEDSAVYLCASSPLTGARDTEAFFGQGTRLTVV.

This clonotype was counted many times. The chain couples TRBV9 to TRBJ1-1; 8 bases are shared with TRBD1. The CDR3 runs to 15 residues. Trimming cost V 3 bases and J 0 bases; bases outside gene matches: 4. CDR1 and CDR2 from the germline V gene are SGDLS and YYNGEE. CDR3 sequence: CASSETGVMNTEAFF. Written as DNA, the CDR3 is TGTGCCAGCAGCGAGACAGGGGTTATGAACACTGAAGCTTTCTTT. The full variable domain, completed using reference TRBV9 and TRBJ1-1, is DSGVTQTPKHLITATGQRVTLRCSPRSGDLSVYWYQQSLDQGLQFLIQYYNGEERAKGNILERFSAQQFPDLHSELNLSSLELGDSALYFCASSETGVMNTEAFFGQGTRLTVV.

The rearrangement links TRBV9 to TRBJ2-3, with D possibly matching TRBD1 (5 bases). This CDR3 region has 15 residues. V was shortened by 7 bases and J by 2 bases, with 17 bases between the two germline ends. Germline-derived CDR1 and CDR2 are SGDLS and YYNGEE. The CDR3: CASVGVNRYTDTQYF. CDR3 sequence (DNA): TGTGCCAGCGTAGGGGTTAACAGGTACACAGATACGCAGTATTTT.

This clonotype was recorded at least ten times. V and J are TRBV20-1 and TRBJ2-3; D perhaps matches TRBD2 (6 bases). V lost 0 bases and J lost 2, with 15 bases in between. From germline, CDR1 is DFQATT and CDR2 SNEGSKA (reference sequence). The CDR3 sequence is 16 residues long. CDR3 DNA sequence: TGCAGTGCTAGAGATCGATCCGGGGGTGACACAGATACGCAGTATTTT. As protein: CSARDRSGGDTDTQYF.

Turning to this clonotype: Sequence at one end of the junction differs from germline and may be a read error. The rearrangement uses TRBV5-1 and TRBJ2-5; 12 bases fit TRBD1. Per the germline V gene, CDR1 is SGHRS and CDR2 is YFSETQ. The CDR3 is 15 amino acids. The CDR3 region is CASSSGTGGGETQCF. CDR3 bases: TGCGCCAGCAGCTCCGGGACAGGGGGCGGGGAGACCCAGTGCTTC.

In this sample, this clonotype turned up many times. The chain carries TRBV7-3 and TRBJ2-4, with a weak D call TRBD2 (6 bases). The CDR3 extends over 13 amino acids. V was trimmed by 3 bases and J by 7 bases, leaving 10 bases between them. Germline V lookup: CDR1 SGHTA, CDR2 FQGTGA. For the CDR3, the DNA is TGTGCCAGCAGCTTGCGGGGTGGTAACATTCAGTACTTC. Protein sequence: CASSLRGGNIQYF.

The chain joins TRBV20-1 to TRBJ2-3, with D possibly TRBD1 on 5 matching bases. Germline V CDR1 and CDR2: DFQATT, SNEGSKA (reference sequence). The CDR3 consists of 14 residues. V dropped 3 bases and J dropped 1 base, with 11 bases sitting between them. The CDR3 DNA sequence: TGCAGTGCTAGCGGCAGGGAACGCACAGATACGCAGTATTTT. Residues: CSASGRERTDTQYF.

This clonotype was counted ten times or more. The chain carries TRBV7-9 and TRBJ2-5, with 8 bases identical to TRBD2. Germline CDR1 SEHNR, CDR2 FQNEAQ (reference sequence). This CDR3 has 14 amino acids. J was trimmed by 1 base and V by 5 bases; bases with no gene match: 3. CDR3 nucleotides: TGTGCCAGCAGCCACGGGGGGGGCCAAGAGACCCAGTACTTC. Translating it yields CASSHGGGQETQYF.